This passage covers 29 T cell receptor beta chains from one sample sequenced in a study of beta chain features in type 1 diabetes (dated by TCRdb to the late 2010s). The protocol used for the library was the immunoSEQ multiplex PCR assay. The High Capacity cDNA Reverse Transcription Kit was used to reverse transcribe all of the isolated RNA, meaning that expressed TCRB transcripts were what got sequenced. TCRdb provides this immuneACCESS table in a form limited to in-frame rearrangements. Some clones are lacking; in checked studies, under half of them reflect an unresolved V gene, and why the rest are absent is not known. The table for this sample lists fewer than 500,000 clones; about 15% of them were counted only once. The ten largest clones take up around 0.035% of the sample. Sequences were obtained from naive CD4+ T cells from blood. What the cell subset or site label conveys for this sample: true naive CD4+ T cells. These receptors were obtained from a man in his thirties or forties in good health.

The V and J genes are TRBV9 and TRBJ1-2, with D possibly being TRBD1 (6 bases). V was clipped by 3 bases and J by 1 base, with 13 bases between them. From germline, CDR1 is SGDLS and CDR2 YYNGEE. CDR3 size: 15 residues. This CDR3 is CASSAPGGNNYGYTF. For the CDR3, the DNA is TGTGCCAGCAGCGCCCCGGGGGGCAATAACTATGGCTACACCTTC.

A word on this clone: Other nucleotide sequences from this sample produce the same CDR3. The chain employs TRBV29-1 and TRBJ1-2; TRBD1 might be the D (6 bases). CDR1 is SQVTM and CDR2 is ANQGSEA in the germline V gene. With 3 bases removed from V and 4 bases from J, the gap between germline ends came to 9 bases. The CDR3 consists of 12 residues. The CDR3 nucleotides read TGCAGCGTTGACAGGGGTGGCTATGGCTACACCTTC. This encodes CSVDRGGYGYTF.

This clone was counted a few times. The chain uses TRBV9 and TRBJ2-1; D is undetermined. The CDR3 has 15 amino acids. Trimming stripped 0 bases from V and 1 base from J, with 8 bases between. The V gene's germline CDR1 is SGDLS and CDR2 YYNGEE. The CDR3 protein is CASSVADLSYNEQFF. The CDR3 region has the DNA TGTGCCAGCAGCGTAGCGGATTTGTCCTACAATGAGCAGTTCTTC.

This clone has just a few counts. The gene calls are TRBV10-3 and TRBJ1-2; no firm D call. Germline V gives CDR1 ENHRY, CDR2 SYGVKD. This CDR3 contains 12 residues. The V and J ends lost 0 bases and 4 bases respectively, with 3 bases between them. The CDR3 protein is CAISESGYGYTF. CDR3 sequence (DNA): TGTGCCATCAGTGAGTCAGGCTATGGCTACACCTTC.

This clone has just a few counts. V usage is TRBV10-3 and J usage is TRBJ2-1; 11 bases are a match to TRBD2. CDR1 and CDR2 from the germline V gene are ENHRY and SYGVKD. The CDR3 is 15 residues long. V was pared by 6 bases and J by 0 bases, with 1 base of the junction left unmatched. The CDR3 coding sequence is TGTGCCATCAGGACTAGCGGGGACTCCTACAATGAGCAGTTCTTC. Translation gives CAIRTSGDSYNEQFF.

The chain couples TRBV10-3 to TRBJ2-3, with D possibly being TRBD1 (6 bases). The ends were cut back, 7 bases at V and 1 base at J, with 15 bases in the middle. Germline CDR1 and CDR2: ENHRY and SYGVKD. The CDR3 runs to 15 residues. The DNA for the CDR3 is TGTGCCATCAATTCCCCGGGACACGGCACAGATACGCAGTATTTT. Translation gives CAINSPGHGTDTQYF.

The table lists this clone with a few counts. The CDR3 loop is CASSASGGTFQETQYF. The CDR3 DNA is TGTGCCAGCAGCGCTAGCGGGGGGACCTTCCAAGAGACCCAGTACTTC. The V gene is TRBV7-2, the J gene TRBJ2-5; 11 nucleotides line up with TRBD2. This CDR3 region has 16 residues. J lost 1 base, V lost 5 bases, and 6 bases had no gene match. The V gene's germline CDR1 is SGHTA and CDR2 FQGNSA.

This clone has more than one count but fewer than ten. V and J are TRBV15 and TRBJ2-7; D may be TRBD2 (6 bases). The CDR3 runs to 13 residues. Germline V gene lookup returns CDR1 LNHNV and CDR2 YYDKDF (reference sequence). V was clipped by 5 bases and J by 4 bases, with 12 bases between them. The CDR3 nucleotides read TGTGCCACCAGCGCCGGGGGTCGGTACGAGCAGTACTTC. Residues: CATSAGGRYEQYF.

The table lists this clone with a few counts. CDR3 in amino acids: CASSGAGKSTDTQYF. CDR3 sequence (DNA): TGCGCCAGCAGCGGAGCAGGGAAGAGCACAGATACGCAGTATTTT. This chain links TRBV5-1 with TRBJ2-3; D perhaps matches TRBD1 (5 bases). This CDR3 is built from 15 residues. V shed 4 bases and J shed 0 bases, with 12 bases lying between them. Per the germline V gene, CDR1 is SGHRS and CDR2 is YFSETQ.

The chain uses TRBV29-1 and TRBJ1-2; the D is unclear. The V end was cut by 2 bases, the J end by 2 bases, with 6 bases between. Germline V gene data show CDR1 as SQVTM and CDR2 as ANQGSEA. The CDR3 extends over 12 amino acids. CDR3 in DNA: TGCAGCGTTGAATCCCCAAACTATGGCTACACCTTC. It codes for CSVESPNYGYTF.

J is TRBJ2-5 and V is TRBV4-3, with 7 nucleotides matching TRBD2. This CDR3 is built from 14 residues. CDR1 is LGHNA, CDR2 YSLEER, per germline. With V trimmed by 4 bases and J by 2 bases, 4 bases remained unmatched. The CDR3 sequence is CASSPWEGQETQYF. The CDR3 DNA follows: TGCGCCAGCAGCCCTTGGGAGGGACAAGAGACCCAGTACTTC.

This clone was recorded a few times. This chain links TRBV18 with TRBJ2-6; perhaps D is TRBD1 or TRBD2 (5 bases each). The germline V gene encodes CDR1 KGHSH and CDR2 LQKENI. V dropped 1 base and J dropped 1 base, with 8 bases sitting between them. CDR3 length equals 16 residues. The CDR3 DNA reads TGTGCCAGCTCACCACTTGAGGGGTCTGGGGCCAACGTCCTGACTTTC. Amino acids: CASSPLEGSGANVLTF. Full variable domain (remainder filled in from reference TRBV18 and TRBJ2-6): NAGVMQNPRHLVRRRGQEARLRCSPMKGHSHVYWYRQLPEEGLKFMVYLQKENIIDESGMPKERFSAEFPKEGPSILRIQQVVRGDSAAYFCASSPLEGSGANVLTFGAGSRLTVL.

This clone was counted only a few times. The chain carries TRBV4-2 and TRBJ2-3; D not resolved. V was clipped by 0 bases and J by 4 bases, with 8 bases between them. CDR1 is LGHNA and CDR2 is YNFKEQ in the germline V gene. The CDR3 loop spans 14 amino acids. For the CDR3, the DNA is TGTGCCAGCAGCCAAGAGGTGCGGTCAGATACGCAGTATTTT. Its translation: CASSQEVRSDTQYF.

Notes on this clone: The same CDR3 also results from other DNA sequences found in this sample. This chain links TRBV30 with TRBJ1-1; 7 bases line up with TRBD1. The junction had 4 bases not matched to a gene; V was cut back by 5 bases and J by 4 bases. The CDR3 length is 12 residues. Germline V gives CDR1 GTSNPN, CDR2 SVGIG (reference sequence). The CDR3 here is CAWDQGGTEAFF. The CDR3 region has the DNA TGTGCCTGGGATCAGGGGGGCACTGAAGCTTTCTTT. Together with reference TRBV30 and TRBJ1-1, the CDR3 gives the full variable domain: SQTIHQWPATLVQPVGSPLSLECTVEGTSNPNLYWYRQAAGRGLQLLFYSVGIGQISSEVPQNLSASRPQDRQFILSSKKLLLSDSGFYLCAWDQGGTEAFFGQGTRLTVV.

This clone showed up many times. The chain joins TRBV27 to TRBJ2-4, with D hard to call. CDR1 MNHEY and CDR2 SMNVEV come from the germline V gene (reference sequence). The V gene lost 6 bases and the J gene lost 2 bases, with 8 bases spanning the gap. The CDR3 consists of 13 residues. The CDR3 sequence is CASRESTKNIQYF. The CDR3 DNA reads TGTGCCAGCAGAGAGTCCACCAAAAACATTCAGTACTTC.

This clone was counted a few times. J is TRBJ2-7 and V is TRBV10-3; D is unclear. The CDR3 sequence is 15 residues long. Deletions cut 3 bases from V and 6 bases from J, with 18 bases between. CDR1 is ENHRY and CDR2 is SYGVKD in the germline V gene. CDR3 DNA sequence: TGTGCCATCAGTGAATTTTCGGGTGAATTTGGCGAGCAGTACTTC. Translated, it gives CAISEFSGEFGEQYF.

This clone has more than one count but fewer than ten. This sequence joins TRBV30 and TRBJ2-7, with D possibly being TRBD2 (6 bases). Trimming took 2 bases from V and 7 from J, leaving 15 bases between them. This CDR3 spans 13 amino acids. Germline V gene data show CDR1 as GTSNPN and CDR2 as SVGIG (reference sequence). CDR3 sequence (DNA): TGTGCCTGGAGTACGACGGGGGTTACGGAGCAGTACGTC. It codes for CAWSTTGVTEQYV.

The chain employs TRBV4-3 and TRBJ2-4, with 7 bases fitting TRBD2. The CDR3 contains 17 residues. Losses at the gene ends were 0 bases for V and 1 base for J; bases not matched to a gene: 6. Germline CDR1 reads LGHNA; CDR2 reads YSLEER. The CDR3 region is CASSQDPWRGAKNIQYF. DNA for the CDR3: TGCGCCAGCAGCCAAGATCCTTGGCGGGGGGCCAAAAACATTCAGTACTTC.

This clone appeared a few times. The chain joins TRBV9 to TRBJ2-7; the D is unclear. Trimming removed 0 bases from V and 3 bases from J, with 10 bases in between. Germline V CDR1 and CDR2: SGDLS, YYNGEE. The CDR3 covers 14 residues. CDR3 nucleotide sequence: TGTGCCAGCAGCGTAGGTCCAGACGGCTACGAGCAGTACGTC. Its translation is CASSVGPDGYEQYV.

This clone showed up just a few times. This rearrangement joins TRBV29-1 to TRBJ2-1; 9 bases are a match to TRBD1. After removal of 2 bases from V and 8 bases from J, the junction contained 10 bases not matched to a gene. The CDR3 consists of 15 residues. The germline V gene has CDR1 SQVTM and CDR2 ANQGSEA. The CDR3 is CSVELRGQGGDEQFF. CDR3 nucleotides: TGCAGCGTTGAACTTCGGGGACAGGGTGGCGATGAGCAGTTCTTC.

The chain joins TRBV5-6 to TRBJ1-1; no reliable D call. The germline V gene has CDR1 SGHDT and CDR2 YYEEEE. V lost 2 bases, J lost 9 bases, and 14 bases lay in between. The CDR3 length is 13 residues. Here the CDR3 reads CASSFFAGRQAFF. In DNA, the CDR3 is TGTGCCAGCAGCTTCTTCGCGGGCCGACAAGCTTTCTTT.

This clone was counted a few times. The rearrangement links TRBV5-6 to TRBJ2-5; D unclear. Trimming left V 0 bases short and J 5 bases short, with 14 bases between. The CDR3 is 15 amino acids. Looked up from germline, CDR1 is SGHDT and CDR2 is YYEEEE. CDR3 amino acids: CASSLGSGRRETQYF. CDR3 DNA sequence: TGTGCCAGCAGCTTGGGGAGTGGACGTCGGGAGACCCAGTACTTC. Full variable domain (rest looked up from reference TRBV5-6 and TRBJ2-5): DAGVTQSPTHLIKTRGQQVTLRCSPKSGHDTVSWYQQALGQGPQFIFQYYEEEERQRGNFPDRFSGHQFPNYSSELNVNALLLGDSALYLCASSLGSGRRETQYFGPGTRLLVL.

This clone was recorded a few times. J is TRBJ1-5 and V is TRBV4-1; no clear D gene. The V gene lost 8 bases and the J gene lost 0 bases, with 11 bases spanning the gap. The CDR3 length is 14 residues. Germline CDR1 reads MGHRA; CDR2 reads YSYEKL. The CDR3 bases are TGCGCCAGCTCAGGCTACGATAGCAATCAGCCCCAGCATTTT. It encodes CASSGYDSNQPQHF.

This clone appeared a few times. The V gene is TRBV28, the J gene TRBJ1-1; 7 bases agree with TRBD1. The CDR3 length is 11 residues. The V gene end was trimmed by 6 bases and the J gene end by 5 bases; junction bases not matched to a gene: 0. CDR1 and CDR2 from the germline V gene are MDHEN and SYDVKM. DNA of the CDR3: TGTGCCAGCAGGGGACAGACTGAAGCTTTCTTT. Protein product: CASRGQTEAFF.

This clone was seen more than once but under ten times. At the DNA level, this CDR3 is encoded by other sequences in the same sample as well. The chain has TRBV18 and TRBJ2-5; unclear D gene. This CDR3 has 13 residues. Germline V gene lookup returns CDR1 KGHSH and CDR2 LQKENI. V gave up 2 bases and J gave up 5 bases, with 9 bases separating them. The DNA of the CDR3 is TGTGCCAGCTCACCAAATACCCGGGAGACCCAGTACTTC. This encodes CASSPNTRETQYF. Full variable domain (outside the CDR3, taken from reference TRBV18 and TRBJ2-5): NAGVMQNPRHLVRRRGQEARLRCSPMKGHSHVYWYRQLPEEGLKFMVYLQKENIIDESGMPKERFSAEFPKEGPSILRIQQVVRGDSAAYFCASSPNTRETQYFGPGTRLLVL.

The CDR3 loop is CASSPLRGDGYTF. CDR3 coding DNA: TGTGCCAGCAGCCCCTTGCGGGGCGATGGCTACACCTTC. This chain connects TRBV7-9 to TRBJ1-2; the D gene is possibly TRBD1 (5 bases). Trimming left V 5 bases short and J 6 bases short, with 13 bases between. Germline lookup yields CDR1 SEHNR and CDR2 FQNEAQ (reference sequence). This CDR3 contains 13 residues.

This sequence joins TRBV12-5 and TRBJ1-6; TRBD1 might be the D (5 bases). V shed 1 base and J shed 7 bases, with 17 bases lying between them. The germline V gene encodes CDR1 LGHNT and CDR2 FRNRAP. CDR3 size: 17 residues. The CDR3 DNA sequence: TGTGCTAGTGGTTTGGCAGCTATCGGGGGAGCGAATTCACCCCTCCACTTT. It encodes CASGLAAIGGANSPLHF.

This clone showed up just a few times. CDR3 amino acids: CASVGLTNTEAFF. The CDR3 nucleotides read TGTGCCAGCGTGGGCTTGACGAACACTGAAGCTTTCTTT. The chain has TRBV6-1 and TRBJ1-1, with D uncertain. The CDR3 spans 13 residues. Trimming stripped 8 bases from V and 1 base from J, with 11 bases between. CDR1 is MNHNS and CDR2 is SASEGT in the germline V gene.

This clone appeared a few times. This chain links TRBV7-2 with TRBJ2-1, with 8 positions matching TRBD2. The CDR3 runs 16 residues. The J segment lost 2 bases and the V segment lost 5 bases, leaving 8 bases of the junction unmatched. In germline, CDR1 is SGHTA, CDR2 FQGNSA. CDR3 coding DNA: TGTGCCAGCAGCCTATTAGCGGGGCTTCCCTACAATGAGCAGTTCTTC. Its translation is CASSLLAGLPYNEQFF.